Listed below are T cell receptor beta chains from one sample, sequenced in a study of blood T cells in healthy people across ages. One entry per CDR3 protein results from TCRdb running MiXCR on the 5' RACE reads. Altogether around 1.5 million distinct CDR3 sequences are present, about 32% being singletons, with the ten largest covering over 9%. The sequencing input was blood. The receptors were gathered from a woman aged 30 to 39 in good health. Both conserved end residues are part of each CDR3. D genes are given only for firm matches. Size is omitted from some rows. Given values are once, few, many or a class for expanded clones.

v_gene	j_gene	d_gene	abundance	CDR3aa	CDR3nt
TRBV20-1	TRBJ2-5	-	-	CSALGGAQETQYF	TGCAGTGCTCTCGGGGGAGCACAAGAGACCCAGTACTTC
TRBV5-1	TRBJ2-5	-	many	CASSLAGFQETQYF	TGCGCCAGCAGCTTAGCAGGGTTCCAAGAGACCCAGTACTTC
TRBV18	TRBJ2-5	TRBD2	few	CASSPPGLQQETQYF	TGTGCCAGCTCACCACCGGGACTACAACAAGAGACCCAGTACTTC
TRBV7-2	TRBJ2-5	-	few	CASSEVGVQETQYF	TGTGCCAGCAGCGAAGTAGGAGTACAAGAGACCCAGTACTTC
TRBV4-1	TRBJ2-5	TRBD2	-	CASSQDSAGGVETQYF	TGCGCCAGCAGCCAAGATTCGGCGGGGGGTGTGGAGACCCAGTACTTC
TRBV28	TRBJ2-7	-	many	CASSLREQYF	TGCGCCAGCAGCTTACGAGAGCAGTACTTC
TRBV7-2	TRBJ2-7	-	-	CASGPRGLEQYF	TGTGCCAGCGGACCGAGGGGCCTCGAGCAGTACTTC
TRBV2	TRBJ1-2	TRBD1	-	CASSERGQDYGYTF	TGTGCCAGCAGTGAAAGGGGGCAAGACTATGGCTACACCTTC
TRBV27	TRBJ2-1	-	few	CASSTGRRTAYNEQFF	TGTGCCAGCAGTACGGGACGTAGGACCGCCTACAATGAGCAGTTCTTC
TRBV7-9	TRBJ1-2	TRBD1	-	CASSLLTGGNGYTF	TGTGCCAGCAGCTTATTAACAGGGGGAAATGGCTACACCTTC
TRBV6-6	TRBJ1-1	-	-	CASRGGLTEAFF	TGTGCCAGCAGAGGGGGGCTTACTGAAGCTTTCTTT
TRBV6-1	TRBJ2-7	TRBD2	few	CASRASGGRYEQYF	TGTGCCTCAAGGGCTAGCGGGGGCCGGTACGAGCAGTACTTC
TRBV25-1	TRBJ2-3	-	-	CASSEPRDHPDTQYF	TGTGCCAGCAGTGAACCGCGGGACCACCCAGATACGCAGTATTTT
TRBV20-1	TRBJ1-4	TRBD1	-	CSATTGTGYEKLFF	TGCAGTGCGACCACCGGGACAGGATATGAAAAACTGTTTTTT
TRBV28	TRBJ1-5	TRBD1	-	CASSPRDRVVSPQHF	TGTGCCAGCAGCCCAAGGGACAGGGTGGTCAGCCCCCAGCATTTT
TRBV9	TRBJ2-3	-	-	CASSQTEGNTDTQYF	TGTGCCAGCAGCCAGACCGAGGGGAACACAGATACGCAGTATTTT
TRBV12-3/TRBV12-4	TRBJ2-7	TRBD2	-	CASSLAGGQVEQYF	TGTGCCAGCAGTTTGGCGGGGGGGCAGGTCGAGCAGTACTTC
TRBV4-1	TRBJ1-2	TRBD1	few	CASSQERGQIFGYTF	TGCGCCAGCAGCCAAGAAAGGGGGCAGATATTCGGCTACACCTTC
TRBV29-1	TRBJ1-2	TRBD1	-	CSVGGGPGTGTGYGYTF	TGCAGCGTTGGAGGAGGTCCCGGGACAGGGACGGGCTATGGCTACACCTTC
TRBV6-4	TRBJ2-1	TRBD1	few	CASSAVSRGKASYNEQFF	TGTGCCAGCAGTGCCGTTTCCAGGGGGAAGGCCTCCTACAATGAGCAGTTCTTC
TRBV9	TRBJ2-7	TRBD1	-	CASSVGGQGSEQYF	TGTGCCAGCAGCGTAGGGGGACAGGGAAGCGAGCAGTACTTC
TRBV4-2	TRBJ2-7	TRBD1	few	CASSSDRAMGEQYF	TGTGCCAGCAGCTCTGACAGGGCAATGGGAGAGCAGTACTTC
TRBV5-1	TRBJ2-7	-	once	CASPKPPGLADEQYF	TGCGCCAGCCCCAAGCCCCCAGGGCTTGCAGACGAGCAGTACTTC
TRBV10-2	TRBJ2-3	TRBD2	-	CASQAGAHTDTQYF	TGCGCCTCCCAAGCGGGGGCCCACACAGATACGCAGTATTTT
TRBV20-1	TRBJ2-5	-	-	CSARDFNQGGQTQYF	TGCAGTGCTAGAGATTTTAACCAAGGTGGTCAGACCCAGTACTTC
TRBV30	TRBJ1-4	-	-	CAWSFAPEGEKLFF	TGTGCCTGGAGTTTCGCCCCGGAGGGCGAAAAACTGTTTTTT
TRBV5-1	TRBJ2-4	-	-	CASSYEGGRNIQYF	TGCGCCAGCAGCTACGAGGGTGGCAGGAACATTCAGTACTTC
TRBV11-2	TRBJ2-1	-	-	CACSLGLATYNEQFF	TGTGCCTGCAGCTTAGGGCTAGCGACCTACAATGAGCAGTTCTTC
TRBV20-1	TRBJ2-5	TRBD2	-	CSARSGFQETQYF	TGCAGTGCTCGTAGCGGGTTCCAAGAGACCCAGTACTTC
TRBV6-5	TRBJ2-7	-	once	CASSYRGFSYSGAANYEQYF	TGTGCCAGCAGTTATCGGGGCTTTTCCTACTCGGGAGCAGCCAACTACGAGCAGTACTTC
TRBV27	TRBJ2-1	TRBD2	-	CASRTGTSFMDGQFF	TGTGCCAGCAGAACCGGGACTAGCTTCATGGATGGGCAGTTCTTC
TRBV14	TRBJ1-1	-	-	CASSRPRRGRTEAFF	TGTGCCAGCAGCCGACCGAGGAGAGGGCGGACTGAAGCTTTCTTT
TRBV7-6	TRBJ2-4	-	-	CAGSVLPPALENIQYF	TGTGCCGGCAGCGTTCTCCCCCCCGCCCTGGAAAACATTCAGTACTTC
TRBV29-1	TRBJ2-7	-	many	CSVEGFSTGYEQYF	TGCAGCGTTGAAGGCTTTTCAACCGGCTACGAGCAGTACTTC
TRBV5-8	TRBJ2-3	-	-	CASSARGVVGTDTQYF	TGTGCCAGCAGCGCCAGGGGAGTAGTCGGTACAGATACGCAGTATTTT
TRBV7-9	TRBJ2-2	-	-	CASSPGPSVGTGELFF	TGTGCCAGCAGCCCCGGCCCCTCGGTAGGCACCGGGGAGCTGTTTTTT
TRBV5-1	TRBJ2-1	TRBD1	-	CASSSRDRGRVPLLFF	TGCGCCAGCAGCTCCCGGGACAGGGGACGTGTCCCCCTGTTGTTCTTC
TRBV7-9	TRBJ2-3	-	few	CASSFRTTSSRGDTQYF	TGTGCCAGCAGCTTTAGAACGACTAGCAGCAGGGGAGATACGCAGTATTTT
TRBV2	TRBJ2-1	-	-	CASSLVIGGQFF	TGTGCCAGCAGTTTAGTGATCGGGGGGCAGTTCTTC
TRBV7-9	TRBJ1-5	TRBD1	many	CASSLGDSLNQPQHF	TGTGCCAGCAGCTTAGGGGACAGCCTAAATCAGCCCCAGCATTTT